The present entry profiles one T cell receptor beta chain with its context. A read error may explain this, as a much larger clone is one base away. The data are from a study of T cell repertoires in cytomegalovirus infection. The overall study: Public signatures in TCR beta pointed to CMV infection and matching HLA type.

TCRdb analysed the reads with MiXCR anew, one entry per CDR3 protein. The sample has 150,000 to 200,000 distinct CDR3 sequences, about 28% seen once; the top ten hold approximately 31%. CDR3 length equals 13 residues. CDR1 SGHTA and CDR2 FQGNSA come from the germline V gene. The chain is built from TRBV7-2 and TRBJ2-5; 7 nucleotides line up with TRBD2. Sequencing was performed on PBMCs. The TCR originated in a human donor in good health (CMV status not recorded). Some clones in this sample may be carry-over from other donors' samples. CDR3 sequence reads: CASSQRGQENQYF. The DNA of the CDR3 is TGTGCCAGCAGCCAGCGGGGCCAAGAGAACCAGTACTTC.